These T cell receptor beta chains were read from a single sample in a study of blood T cells in healthy people across ages. TCRdb reprocessed the 5' RACE reads via MiXCR and lists one record per CDR3 protein. The sample shows 1.5 million to 2 million distinct CDR3 sequences, about 30% of them seen only once. Sequencing used blood. The receptors here all came from a woman aged 25 to 39 in good health. Both conserved end residues are part of each CDR3. A D gene is named only where the DNA matches it firmly. Size values are once, few and many counts, or a class for expanded clones, and some rows have none.

abundance	d_gene	v_gene	j_gene	CDR3nt	CDR3aa
-	-	TRBV29-1	TRBJ2-1	TGCAGCGTGCGTGTGAGGGGTCAATATAATGAGCAGTTCTTC	CSVRVRGQYNEQFF
-	-	TRBV10-3	TRBJ2-1	TGTACCATCAGTGAGTCGAAGGGCAATGAGCAGTTCTTC	CTISESKGNEQFF
-	TRBD2	TRBV29-1	TRBJ2-3	TGCAGCGTTGAAATGTGGGAGCGGGGGTCGGAAGATGCGCAGTATTTT	CSVEMWERGSEDAQYF
-	-	TRBV7-2	TRBJ1-6	TGTGCCAGCAGCTTAGTGGGGTTCTTCCTCCACTTT	CASSLVGFFLHF
few	-	TRBV7-9	TRBJ2-1	TGTGCCAGCACCGACGATCGGGGGATCTCCAATGAGCAGTTCTTC	CASTDDRGISNEQFF
many	TRBD1	TRBV29-1	TRBJ2-7	TGCAGCGTTGGGGGTAGGACAGGGACCTACGAGCAGTACTTC	CSVGGRTGTYEQYF
many	-	TRBV20-1	TRBJ2-5	TGCAGTGCTAGAGTCGGGCCCCCCGCGGGAGAGACCCAGTACTTC	CSARVGPPAGETQYF
few	-	TRBV18	TRBJ1-2	TGTGCCAGCTCACAAGACTGGGGAGGCTATGGCTACACCTTC	CASSQDWGGYGYTF
many	-	TRBV6-6	TRBJ1-2	TGTGCCAGCAGTTACTCGTCACCCGCTGGCTACACCTTC	CASSYSSPAGYTF
few	-	TRBV5-1	TRBJ2-4	TGCGCCAGCAGGTCCCTGGAGCAGGTAGAAAACATTCAGTACTTC	CASRSLEQVENIQYF
few	-	TRBV7-2	TRBJ2-1	TGTGCCAGCAGCCCCTGGGCGGTAGGAATCTACAATGAGCAGTTCTTC	CASSPWAVGIYNEQFF
few	-	TRBV5-1	TRBJ2-7	TGCGCCATCTCCAGGTTCCGCGAGCAGTACTTC	CAISRFREQYF
-	-	TRBV10-3	TRBJ2-7	TGTGCCATCAGCCTAGGGACGGGCGAGCAGTACTTC	CAISLGTGEQYF
few	-	TRBV15	TRBJ1-4	TGTGCCACCAGCAGAGTGCTGCATGAAAAACTGTTTTTT	CATSRVLHEKLFF
-	-	TRBV7-2	TRBJ1-5	TGTGCCAGCAGCTTAGACGGAGGCAATCGGCCCCAGCATTTT	CASSLDGGNRPQHF
-	-	TRBV7-9	TRBJ2-7	TGTGCCAGCAGCTTAGTAGACGGGGGCCTTAGCGAGCAGTACTTC	CASSLVDGGLSEQYF
few	-	TRBV10-1	TRBJ1-2	TGCGCCAGCAGTGTGGCGGGGATAGATGGCTACACCTTC	CASSVAGIDGYTF
-	-	TRBV29-1	TRBJ1-1	TGCAGCGTTGGGAAGGGGAGAAACACTGAAGCTTTCTTT	CSVGKGRNTEAFF
-	TRBD2	TRBV2	TRBJ2-1	TGTGCCAGCAGGACTAGCGGGACAATCAATGAGCAGTTCTTC	CASRTSGTINEQFF
few	TRBD2	TRBV6-6	TRBJ2-1	TGTGCCAGCAGTTACTCGGGATTAAGTAGCGGGAGTTTAGAGCAGTTCTTC	CASSYSGLSSGSLEQFF
once	-	TRBV2	TRBJ2-1	TGTGCCAGCAGGTCCGGGGGCCTCACCTACAATGAGCAGTTCTTC	CASRSGGLTYNEQFF
-	TRBD1	TRBV7-9	TRBJ2-3	TGTGCCAGCAGCGGTGATCGGGACAGGGGAACGATAAGCACAGATACGCAGTATTTT	CASSGDRDRGTISTDTQYF
few	-	TRBV4-3	TRBJ2-5	TGCGCCAGCAGCCAAGAAAGCTGGACAGTACAAGAGACCCAGTACTTC	CASSQESWTVQETQYF
-	-	TRBV3-1	TRBJ2-7	TGTGCCAGCACATTAAGAGGGGTTCTTTACGAGCAGTACTTC	CASTLRGVLYEQYF
many	TRBD2	TRBV29-1	TRBJ2-1	TGCAGCGCTGCGGGACTAGCGGGAGCCAATGAGCAGTTCTTC	CSAAGLAGANEQFF
-	TRBD1	TRBV10-2	TRBJ2-3	TGCGCCAGCTTTCGACAGGGGGTCACAGATACGCAGTATTTT	CASFRQGVTDTQYF
many	TRBD1	TRBV5-1	TRBJ1-2	TGCGCCAGCAGCTTGGACGGCAGGGGGCCTGGTGGCTACACCTTC	CASSLDGRGPGGYTF
few	-	TRBV15	TRBJ1-4	TGTGCCACCAGCAGAGCTTCAGGGCCTAATGAAAAACTGTTTTTT	CATSRASGPNEKLFF
few	TRBD1	TRBV5-1	TRBJ2-5	TGCGCCAGCAGCTTCGGAAAGGGGGCGAGTGGAACCCAGTACTTC	CASSFGKGASGTQYF
-	-	TRBV30	TRBJ2-3	TGTGCCTGGAGAGTTGGGGGGACAGATACGCAGTATTTT	CAWRVGGTDTQYF
-	-	TRBV29-1	TRBJ2-3	TGCAGCGTTGAAATCCCGACAGTGAGCACAGATACGCAGTATTTT	CSVEIPTVSTDTQYF
few	TRBD1	TRBV10-3	TRBJ1-5	TGTGCCATCAGTCCCGGGACAGGGATCGGTCAGCCCCAGCATTTT	CAISPGTGIGQPQHF
few	-	TRBV5-1	TRBJ2-1	TGCGCCAGCAGCTTGGCCGGGGGGCTACTATACAATGAGCAGTTCTTC	CASSLAGGLLYNEQFF
-	TRBD2	TRBV18	TRBJ2-3	TGTGCCAGCTCACCGGTTTATAGCGGGGGGGCCGTCACAGATACGCAGTATTTT	CASSPVYSGGAVTDTQYF
few	TRBD2	TRBV20-1	TRBJ2-1	TGCAGTGCTAGAGACCTGGGAGGGCCGAAGGATGAGCAGTTCTTC	CSARDLGGPKDEQFF
-	-	TRBV7-9	TRBJ1-5	TGTGCCAGCAGCCTGGTAGGCGGCTTAGAAGGGGAGCCCCAGCATTTT	CASSLVGGLEGEPQHF
-	-	TRBV20-1	TRBJ2-5	TGCAGTGCTAGAGACCACAGGGACCTACAAGAGACCCAGTACTTC	CSARDHRDLQETQYF
few	TRBD2	TRBV20-1	TRBJ2-1	TGCAGTGCTAACGACGGACTAGCGGGTGACAATGAGCAGTTCTTC	CSANDGLAGDNEQFF
many	-	TRBV28	TRBJ1-2	TGTGCCAGCACACGGGACGGCGCCTATGGCTACACCTTC	CASTRDGAYGYTF
few	-	TRBV11-1	TRBJ2-3	TGTGCCAGCAGCTCACCCGGGACCCCCACAGATACGCAGTATTTT	CASSSPGTPTDTQYF
few	TRBD1	TRBV4-3	TRBJ2-1	TGCGCCAGCAGCCAAGAGCAGGGGGCGTACAATGAGCAGTTCTTC	CASSQEQGAYNEQFF
once	-	TRBV12-3/TRBV12-4	TRBJ2-3	TGTGCCAGCATCCTGCTAAGAGGGCAAACAGATACGCAATATTTT	CASILLRGQTDTQYF
few	TRBD1	TRBV29-1	TRBJ1-2	TGCAGCGCCCCCCGGTTAAGATCGGGACAGGGTGAGGGCTACACCTTC	CSAPRLRSGQGEGYTF
few	-	TRBV7-9	TRBJ2-1	TGTGCCAGCAGCCTCGGGACGGCCCCAAATGAACAGTTCTTC	CASSLGTAPNEQFF
-	TRBD1	TRBV25-1	TRBJ2-3	TGTGCCAGCAGTGACTCGGGACAGGGATCGCAGTATTTT	CASSDSGQGSQYF
-	-	TRBV27	TRBJ2-1	TGTGCCAGCAGGACTAGTGATAATGAGCAGTTCTTC	CASRTSDNEQFF